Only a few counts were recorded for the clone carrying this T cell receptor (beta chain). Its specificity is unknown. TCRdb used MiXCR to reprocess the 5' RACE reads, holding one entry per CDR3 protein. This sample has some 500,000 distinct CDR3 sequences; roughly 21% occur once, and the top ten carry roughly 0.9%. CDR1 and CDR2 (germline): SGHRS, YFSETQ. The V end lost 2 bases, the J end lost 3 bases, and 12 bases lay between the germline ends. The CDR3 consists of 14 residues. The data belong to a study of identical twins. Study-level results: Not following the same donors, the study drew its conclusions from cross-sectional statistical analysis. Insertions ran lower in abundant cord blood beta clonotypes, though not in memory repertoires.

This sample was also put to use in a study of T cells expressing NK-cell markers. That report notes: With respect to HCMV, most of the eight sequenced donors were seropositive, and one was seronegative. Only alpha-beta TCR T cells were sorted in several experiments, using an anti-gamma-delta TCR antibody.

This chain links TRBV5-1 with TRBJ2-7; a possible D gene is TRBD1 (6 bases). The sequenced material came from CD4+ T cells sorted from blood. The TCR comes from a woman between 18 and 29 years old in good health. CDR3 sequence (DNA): TGCGCCAGCAGCTTTCTGGACAGTAACTACGAGCAGTACTTC. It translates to CASSFLDSNYEQYF.